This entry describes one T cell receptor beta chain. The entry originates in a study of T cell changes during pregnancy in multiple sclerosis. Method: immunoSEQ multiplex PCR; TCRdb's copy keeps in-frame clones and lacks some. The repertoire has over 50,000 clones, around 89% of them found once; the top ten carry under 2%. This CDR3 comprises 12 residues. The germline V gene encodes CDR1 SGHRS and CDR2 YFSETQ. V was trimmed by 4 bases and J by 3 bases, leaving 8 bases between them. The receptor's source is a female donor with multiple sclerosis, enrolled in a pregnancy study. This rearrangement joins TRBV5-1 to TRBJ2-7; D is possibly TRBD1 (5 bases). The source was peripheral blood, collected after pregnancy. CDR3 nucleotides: TGCGCCAGCAGCGGACAATTCTACGAGCAGTACTTC. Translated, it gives CASSGQFYEQYF. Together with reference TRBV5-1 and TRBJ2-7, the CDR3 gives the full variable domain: KAGVTQTPRYLIKTRGQQVTLSCSPISGHRSVSWYQQTPGQGLQFLFEYFSETQRNKGNFPGRFSGRQFSNSRSEMNVSTLELGDSALYLCASSGQFYEQYFGPGTRLTVT.